This T cell receptor (beta chain) was captured in a study of cytomegalovirus exposure and HLA in healthy donors. Looking at the study overall: There were 117 million unique TCR beta sequences, drawn from 150 million to 200 million T cells, in an earlier analysis. Membership in the Caucasian-associated ancestry cluster was found for 81% of 300 to 500 genotyped donors. Notes on the study in general: A later analysis reportedly identified an Asian-associated ancestry cluster as carrying fewer N-insertions than the roughly 700-donor mean. In an earlier analysis, productive rearrangement rates for most beta V segments clustered near 87% or 30%.

As for this clone: Antigen specificity is unknown.

From germline, CDR1 is GTSNPN and CDR2 SVGIG (reference sequence). This CDR3 comprises 12 residues. Trimming stripped 2 bases from V and 5 bases from J, with 9 bases between. 13 Jbeta primers and 60 Vbeta primers were used for the PCR. Clones were read by immunoSEQ multiplex PCR, and TCRdb kept only the in-frame ones, dropping some. The repertoire holds some 140,000 clones, with 70% to 90% as singletons. The sequence came from a woman in her forties in good health and CMV-seropositive. V gene TRBV30 combines with J gene TRBJ1-1; D is unresolved. Sequencing was performed on PBMCs. CDR3 amino acids: CAWSPMTTEAFF. As DNA, the CDR3 is TGTGCCTGGAGTCCAATGACAACTGAAGCTTTCTTT.